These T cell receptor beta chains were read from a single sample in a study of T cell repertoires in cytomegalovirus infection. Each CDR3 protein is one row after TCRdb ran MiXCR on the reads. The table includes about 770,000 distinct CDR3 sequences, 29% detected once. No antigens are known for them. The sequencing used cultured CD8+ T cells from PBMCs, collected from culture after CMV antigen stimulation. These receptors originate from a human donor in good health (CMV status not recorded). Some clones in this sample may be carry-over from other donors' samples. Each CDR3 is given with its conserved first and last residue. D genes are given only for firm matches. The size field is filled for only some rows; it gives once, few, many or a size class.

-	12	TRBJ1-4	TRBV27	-	TGTGCCAGCGGCTTGACGGGGGCAGACCTCCATTTT	CASGLTGADLHF
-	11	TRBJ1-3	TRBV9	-	TGTGCCAGCAGCGGCGCGGGACCCCTGTATTTT	CASSGAGPLYF
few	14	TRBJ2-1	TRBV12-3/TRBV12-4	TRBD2	TGTGCCAGCAAGACTAGCGGGGGGCCCAATGAGCAGTTCTTC	CASKTSGGPNEQFF
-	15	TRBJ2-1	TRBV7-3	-	TGTGCCAGCAGTTGGGAGGGGGTCGCCTACAATGAGCAGTTCTTC	CASSWEGVAYNEQFF
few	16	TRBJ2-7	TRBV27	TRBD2	TGTGCCAGCACCGCGGGACTAGCGGGGCCCTGGGACGAGCAGTACTTC	CASTAGLAGPWDEQYF
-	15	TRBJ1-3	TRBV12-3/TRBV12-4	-	TGTGCCAGCAGCCGACATGGGTGGGGAGGAAACACCATATATTTT	CASSRHGWGGNTIYF
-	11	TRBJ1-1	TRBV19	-	TGTGCCAGTAGTAAATCCCTTGAAGCTTTCTTT	CASSKSLEAFF
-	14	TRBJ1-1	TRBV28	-	TGTGCCAGCAGTTGGACCCTCGGGAACACTGAAGCTTTCTTT	CASSWTLGNTEAFF
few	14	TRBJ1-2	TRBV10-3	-	TGTGCCATCAGTGAGAGCGGAACATTCTATGGCTACACCTTC	CAISESGTFYGYTF
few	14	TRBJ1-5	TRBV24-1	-	TGTGCCACCAGTGCATGGGACACAAATCAGCCCCAGCATTTT	CATSAWDTNQPQHF
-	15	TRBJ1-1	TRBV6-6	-	TGTGCCAGCAGTGAATCGAAGAGGGGGAACACTGAAGCTTTCTTT	CASSESKRGNTEAFF
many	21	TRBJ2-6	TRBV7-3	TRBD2	TGTGCCAGCAGTCCAATTGATAGCGGGGGGCTTCTTAGCTCTGGGGCCAACGTCCTGACTTTC	CASSPIDSGGLLSSGANVLTF
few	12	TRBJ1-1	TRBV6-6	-	TGTGCCAGCAGTTACTCTGGACCTGAAGCTTTCTTT	CASSYSGPEAFF
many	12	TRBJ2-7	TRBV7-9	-	TGTGCCAGCAGTCAAGACCCGTACGAGCAGTACTTC	CASSQDPYEQYF
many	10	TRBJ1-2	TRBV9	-	TGTGCCAGCATGGGGTATGGCTACACCTTC	CASMGYGYTF
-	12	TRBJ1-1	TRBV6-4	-	TGTGCCAGCAGTGATGGGGATTCTGAAGCTTTCTTT	CASSDGDSEAFF
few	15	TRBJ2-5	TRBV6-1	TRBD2	TGTGCCAGCAGCCTAGCGGGGGGATGGCAAGAGACCCAGTACTTC	CASSLAGGWQETQYF
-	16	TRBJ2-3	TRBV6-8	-	TGTGCCAGCAGTTACTCGGCGGGGCAAGGCACAGATACGCAGTATTTT	CASSYSAGQGTDTQYF
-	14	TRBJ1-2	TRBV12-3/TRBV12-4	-	TGTGCCAGCAGTTTAAGGGCATCCAACTATGGCTACACCTTC	CASSLRASNYGYTF
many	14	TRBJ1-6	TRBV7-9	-	TGTGCCAGCAGCCGTGGGTCGGGGAATTCACCCCTCCACTTT	CASSRGSGNSPLHF
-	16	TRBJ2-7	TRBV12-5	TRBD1	TGTGCTAGTGGTTTGACCCGGGACAGGGGGCTCCGCGAGCAGTACTTC	CASGLTRDRGLREQYF
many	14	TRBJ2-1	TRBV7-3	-	TGTGCCAGCAGCCCGAATAATCGGTACAATGAGCAGTTCTTC	CASSPNNRYNEQFF
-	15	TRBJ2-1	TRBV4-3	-	TGCGCCAGCACGAGACAGGCCGACTTCTACAATGAGCAGTTCTTC	CASTRQADFYNEQFF
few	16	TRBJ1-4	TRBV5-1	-	TGCGCCAGCAGCTTGTCCGGGTCTGGGATCTCTGAAAAACTGTTTTTT	CASSLSGSGISEKLFF
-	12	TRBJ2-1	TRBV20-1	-	TGCAGTGCTAGTGACGGGGTCAATGAGCAGTTCTTC	CSASDGVNEQFF
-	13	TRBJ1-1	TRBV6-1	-	TGTGCCAGCAGTTATGCGTCGGACACTGAAGCTTTCTTT	CASSYASDTEAFF
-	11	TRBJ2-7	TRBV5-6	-	TGTGCCAGCAGCTTGTCCGGAAGCACGGTTTTC	CASSLSGSTVF
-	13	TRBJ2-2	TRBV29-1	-	TGCAGCGTTTTGACAGGGAACACCGGGGAGCTGTTTTTT	CSVLTGNTGELFF
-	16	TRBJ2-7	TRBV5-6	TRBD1	TGTGCCAGCACCAAATCCTCCAGGGACAGCTCCTACGAGCAGTACTTC	CASTKSSRDSSYEQYF
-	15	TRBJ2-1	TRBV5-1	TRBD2	TGCGCCAGCAGCTTGATTACTAGCGGGGCCAATGAGCAGTTCTTC	CASSLITSGANEQFF
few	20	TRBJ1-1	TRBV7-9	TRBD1	TGTGCCAGCAGCTCGGGTTGGGCGGCTTCTTCAGGGGGCCCTCTGACTGAAGCTTTCTTT	CASSSGWAASSGGPLTEAFF
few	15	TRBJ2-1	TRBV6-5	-	TGTGCCAGCAGTTACGCCCACTTCTCCTACAATGAGCAGTTCTTC	CASSYAHFSYNEQFF
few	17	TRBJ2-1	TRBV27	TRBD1	TGTGCCAGCAGTTCCCTCCAGACAGGGGGCGCGGACAATGAGCAGTTCTTC	CASSSLQTGGADNEQFF
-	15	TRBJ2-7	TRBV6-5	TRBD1	TGTGCCAGCAGACCTCGGACAGGGGGGAGATACGAGCAGTACTTC	CASRPRTGGRYEQYF
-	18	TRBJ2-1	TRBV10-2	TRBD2	TGCGCCAGCAGTGATATCGAGGGATATAGCGGGGTGCTCAATGAGCAGTTCTTC	CASSDIEGYSGVLNEQFF
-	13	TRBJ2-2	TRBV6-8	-	TGTGCCAGCAGTTACTCGACAGCCGGGGAGCTGTTTTTT	CASSYSTAGELFF
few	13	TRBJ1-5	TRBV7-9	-	TGTGCCAGCAGCCGAGGGAGGATAGACGGCCAGCATTTT	CASSRGRIDGQHF
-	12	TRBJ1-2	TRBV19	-	TGTGCCAGTAGTACCTCCTCATCTGGCTACACCTTC	CASSTSSSGYTF
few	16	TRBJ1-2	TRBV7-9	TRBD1	TGTGCCAGCAGCTTAGCGCTCAGGGGGCAAGGTTATGGCTACACCTTC	CASSLALRGQGYGYTF
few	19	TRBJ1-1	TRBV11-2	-	TGTGCCAGCAGCTTCAGCAGGGGTGGAAGGTCTTTCGTCGGAACTGAAGCTTTCTTT	CASSFSRGGRSFVGTEAFF
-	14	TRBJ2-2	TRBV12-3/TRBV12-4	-	TGTGCCAGCAGTTACAGGGAAAGGACCGGGGAGCTGTTTTTT	CASSYRERTGELFF
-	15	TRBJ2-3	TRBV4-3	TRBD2	TGCGCCAGCAGCCACCCGACTAGCCGTCTAGATACGCAGTATTTT	CASSHPTSRLDTQYF
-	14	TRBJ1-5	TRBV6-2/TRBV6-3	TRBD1	TGTGCCAGCACCAAGGACAGGGGTCATCAGCCCCAGCATTTT	CASTKDRGHQPQHF
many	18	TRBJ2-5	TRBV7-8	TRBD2	TGTGCCAGCAGCTCAAAGGCGGTGGCTAGCGGGGGACAAGAGACCCAGTACTTC	CASSSKAVASGGQETQYF
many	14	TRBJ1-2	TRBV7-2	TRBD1	TGTGCCAGCAGCTTACTCCTGACAGGGGATGGCTACACCTTC	CASSLLLTGDGYTF
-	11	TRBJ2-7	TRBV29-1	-	TGCAGCGCCGGGACCCCTTACGAGCAGTACTTC	CSAGTPYEQYF
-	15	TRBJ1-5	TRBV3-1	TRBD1	TGTGCCAGCAGCCCGACAGGGGGCAAGCATCAGCCCCAGCATTTT	CASSPTGGKHQPQHF
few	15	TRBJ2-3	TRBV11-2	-	TGTGCCAGCAGCTTGAGGCAGTACGGCACAGATACGCAGTATTTT	CASSLRQYGTDTQYF
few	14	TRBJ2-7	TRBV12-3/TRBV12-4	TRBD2	TGTGCCAGCAGCTTCCGGGGGGTGACCTACGAGCAGTACTTC	CASSFRGVTYEQYF
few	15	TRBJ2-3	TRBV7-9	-	TGTGCCAGCAGCCGCCCGGGGGCAGCGACAGATACGCAGTATTTT	CASSRPGAATDTQYF